This T cell receptor beta chain is drawn from a study of shared clonotypes between healthy human individuals. Per germline, CDR1 SGHRS and CDR2 YFSETQ. The ends lost 0 bases at V and 8 bases at J; junction bases unmatched: 6. This CDR3 contains 15 residues. TCRdb keeps only in-frame clones here, not all; method: immunoSEQ multiplex PCR. The table shows 740,000 or so clones, with less than 80% occurring only once. Donation came from healthy HIV-negative adults that had no recent acute infections or vaccinations. The chain is built from TRBV5-1 and TRBJ2-4; the match to TRBD1 covers 9 bases. The origin of this receptor is a woman aged 25 to 39 in good health. Specimen: memory CD4+ T cells sorted from blood. Subset described: CD45RA-negative fraction. The CDR3 loop is CASSLGDRDVDIQYF. The DNA of the CDR3 is TGCGCCAGCAGCTTGGGGGACAGGGACGTGGACATTCAGTACTTC.